The 27 T cell receptor beta chains given below trace back to one sample, sequenced in a study of preoperative IRX-2 immunotherapy in early breast cancer. Generated by immunoSEQ multiplex PCR, the TCRdb table keeps only in-frame clones and is missing some. There are 95,000 to 100,000 clones in the sample; roughly 89% occur only once, and approximately 2% lies in the top ten. Treatment meaning: preoperative locoregional IRX-2 cytokine immunotherapy. The input for sequencing was tumor tissue, taken after IRX-2 immunotherapy. The receptors come from a human donor with breast cancer.

V usage is TRBV2 and J usage is TRBJ2-7; maybe TRBD1 (7 bases). The V gene's germline CDR1 is SNHLY and CDR2 FYNNEI. The V end was cut by 2 bases, the J end by 1 base, with 21 bases between. The CDR3 runs to 18 residues. This CDR3 is CASSERSTGSGGSYEQYF. Written as DNA, the CDR3 is TGTGCCAGCAGTGAACGATCGACAGGGTCAGGGGGGTCCTACGAGCAGTACTTC. The variable domain in full, with the rest retrieved from reference TRBV2 and TRBJ2-7, is EPEVTQTPSHQVTQMGQEVILRCVPISNHLYFYWYRQILGQKVEFLVSFYNNEISEKSEIFDDQFSVERPDGSNFTLKIRSTKLEDSAMYFCASSERSTGSGGSYEQYFGPGTRLTVT.

This clone was detected once. The chain is built from TRBV5-1 and TRBJ2-3; TRBD2 aligns across 8 bases. This CDR3 has 16 residues. In germline, CDR1 is SGHRS, CDR2 YFSETQ. V gave up 7 bases and J gave up 5 bases; unmatched junction bases: 15. CDR3 sequence (DNA): TGCGCCAGCTGCTGGGGGGCTCGCGGGGGGCGAGATACGCAGTATTTT. Amino acids: CASCWGARGGRDTQYF.

The chain has TRBV1 and TRBJ2-7. TRBV1 is described as a pseudogene. This CDR3 is built from 15 residues. As DNA, the CDR3 is TGCGCCAGCAGCCAAGTAGGAAAAGGGCTGAACGAGCAGTACTTC. Protein sequence: CASSQVGKGLNEQYF.

This chain connects TRBV7-6 to TRBJ2-3; D is tentatively TRBD1 or TRBD2 (5 bases each). The CDR3 runs to 14 residues. Trimming removed 3 bases at V and 0 bases at J, with 7 bases between. Germline lookup yields CDR1 SGHVS and CDR2 FNYEAQ. CDR3 sequence: CASSFRDSTDTQYF. The CDR3 DNA reads TGTGCCAGCAGCTTCCGGGACAGCACAGATACGCAGTATTTT.

The rearrangement links TRBV28 to TRBJ1-3; 7 nucleotides line up with TRBD1. Per the germline V gene, CDR1 is MDHEN and CDR2 is SYDVKM. The CDR3 length is 15 residues. Unmatched junction bases numbered 9, after V lost 6 bases and J lost 4 bases. CDR3 coding DNA: TGTGCCAGCAGCTCATGGGGACAGTCCGGAAACACCATATATTTT. It translates to CASSSWGQSGNTIYF.

V and J are TRBV5-1 and TRBJ1-2; D is perhaps TRBD1 (6 bases). Germline-derived CDR1 and CDR2 are SGHRS and YFSETQ. The CDR3 runs 15 residues. With 2 bases removed from V and 7 bases from J, the gap between germline ends came to 18 bases. The CDR3 DNA is TGCGCCAGCAGCTTTGCAGGACAGTGGGAGGGTGGCTACACCTTC. Its translation is CASSFAGQWEGGYTF.

There are a few counts of this clone. The chain carries TRBV19 and TRBJ2-5; D possibly corresponds to TRBD1 (6 bases). The germline V gene has CDR1 LNHDA and CDR2 SQIVND (reference sequence). Trimming removed 6 bases from V and 0 bases from J, with 8 bases in between. The CDR3 loop spans 13 amino acids. CDR3 DNA: TGTGCCAGTAGCGACAGGCACCAAGAGACCCAGTACTTC. Its protein is CASSDRHQETQYF.

J is TRBJ1-1 and V is TRBV7-4; D unclear. Germline CDR1 is SGHVT and CDR2 is SQSDAQ. The CDR3 covers 14 residues. Trimming left V 4 bases short and J 2 bases short, with 11 bases between. CDR3 sequence: CASSSRNSNTEAFF. CDR3 coding DNA: TGTGCCAGCAGCTCCCGAAACTCTAACACTGAAGCTTTCTTT.

V gene TRBV18 combines with J gene TRBJ2-7; a weak D match, TRBD1 (5 bases). The germline gives CDR1 KGHSH, CDR2 LQKENI. CDR3 length equals 14 residues. V was pared by 3 bases and J by 3 bases, with 12 bases between. The chain's CDR3 is CASSPTTGYYEQYF. The CDR3 nucleotides read TGTGCCAGCTCACCGACAACAGGTTACTACGAGCAGTACTTC.

For this clone: One junction end disagrees with the germline gene, perhaps due to a read error. The gene calls are TRBV18 and TRBJ1-6, with 9 nucleotides matching TRBD1. The CDR3 loop spans 14 amino acids. Germline loops: CDR1 KGHSH, CDR2 LQKENI. The CDR3, as DNA: TGTGCCAGCTCATGGGACAGGGTCAATTCACCCCTCCATTTT. It specifies CASSWDRVNSPLHF.

This clone came up a few times. The chain links TRBV30 to TRBJ1-2; possible D gene TRBD1, 6 bases. CDR1 and CDR2 (germline): GTSNPN, SVGIG (reference sequence). Trimming removed 5 bases from V and 4 bases from J, with 14 bases in between. CDR3 length equals 13 residues. The CDR3 here is CAWEVRGAYGYTF. The CDR3 coding sequence is TGTGCCTGGGAGGTCAGGGGAGCCTATGGCTACACCTTC. Combining the CDR3 with reference TRBV30 and TRBJ1-2 gives the whole variable domain SQTIHQWPATLVQPVGSPLSLECTVEGTSNPNLYWYRQAAGRGLQLLFYSVGIGQISSEVPQNLSASRPQDRQFILSSKKLLLSDSGFYLCAWEVRGAYGYTFGSGTRLTVV.

The V and J genes are TRBV18 and TRBJ2-5, with D perhaps given as TRBD1 or TRBD2 (6 bases each). The CDR3 covers 15 residues. Germline V lookup: CDR1 KGHSH, CDR2 LQKENI. V was pared by 6 bases and J by 5 bases, with 19 bases between. This CDR3 is CASSPQHGGAETQYF. As DNA, the CDR3 is TGTGCCAGCTCCCCCCAACACGGGGGCGCGGAGACCCAGTACTTC.

V usage is TRBV11-3 and J usage is TRBJ1-1; D gene unclear. The CDR3 is 14 residues long. Trimming removed 2 bases from V and 6 bases from J, with 13 bases in between. In germline, CDR1 is SGHNT, CDR2 YENEEA. DNA of the CDR3: TGTGCCAGCAGCTTACGGAGCGTTCGGGCTGAAGCTTTCTTT. Translation: CASSLRSVRAEAFF.

The chain links TRBV9 to TRBJ2-5; tentative D call: TRBD1 (5 bases). Germline V CDR1 and CDR2: SGDLS, YYNGEE. Trimming removed 5 bases from V and 4 bases from J, with 15 bases in between. CDR3 size: 14 residues. CDR3 protein: CASSETRVTETQYF. CDR3 nucleotides: TGTGCCAGCAGTGAGACCAGGGTTACAGAGACCCAGTACTTC. The full variable domain, with the rest looked up from reference TRBV9 and TRBJ2-5, is DSGVTQTPKHLITATGQRVTLRCSPRSGDLSVYWYQQSLDQGLQFLIQYYNGEERAKGNILERFSAQQFPDLHSELNLSSLELGDSALYFCASSETRVTETQYFGPGTRLLVL.

The CDR3 sequence: CAWSKDRGGQPQHF. CDR3 bases: TGTGCCTGGAGTAAGGACAGGGGTGGTCAGCCCCAGCATTTT. The genes are TRBV30 and TRBJ1-5; 9 bases agree with TRBD1. Germline CDR1 is GTSNPN and CDR2 is SVGIG (reference sequence). The CDR3 spans 14 residues. Trimming at V came to 2 bases and at J to 6 bases, leaving 5 bases not matched to a gene.

This clone was seen ten or more times. The gene calls are TRBV30 and TRBJ2-7; the D is unclear. This CDR3 is 14 amino acids long. CDR1 is GTSNPN, CDR2 SVGIG, per germline (reference sequence). The V end was cut by 5 bases, the J end by 4 bases, with 18 bases between. The CDR3 loop is CAWAQVEGLYEQYF. The DNA of the CDR3 is TGTGCCTGGGCCCAGGTGGAAGGGTTATACGAGCAGTACTTC.

The chain joins TRBV5-1 to TRBJ2-7; 13 nucleotides align to TRBD2. Germline CDR1 reads SGHRS; CDR2 reads YFSETQ. With 3 bases clipped from V and 6 bases from J, the junction kept 6 bases outside the gene matches. The CDR3 has 15 residues. In DNA, the CDR3 is TGCGCCAGCAGCTCGACGGGACTAGCGGGGACCGAGCAGTACTTC. Amino acids: CASSSTGLAGTEQYF. Variable domain in full (rest from reference TRBV5-1 and TRBJ2-7): KAGVTQTPRYLIKTRGQQVTLSCSPISGHRSVSWYQQTPGQGLQFLFEYFSETQRNKGNFPGRFSGRQFSNSRSEMNVSTLELGDSALYLCASSSTGLAGTEQYFGPGTRLTVT.

In its sample, this clone was seen once. The chain has TRBV14 and TRBJ2-1, with D unclear. V lost 4 bases, J lost 3 bases, and 7 bases lay in between. The length of the CDR3 is 13 residues. Germline CDR1 SGHDN, CDR2 FVKESK. DNA for the CDR3: TGTGCCAGCAGCCCAGCGATCTACAATGAGCAGTTCTTC. This translates into CASSPAIYNEQFF.

Remarks on this clone: One end of the junction is discordant with germline, which a read error may explain. The chain uses TRBV27 and TRBJ1-5, with D uncertain. The CDR3 contains 12 residues. Looked up from germline, CDR1 is MNHEY and CDR2 is SMNVEV (reference sequence). The CDR3 DNA reads as TGTGCCACCAGTGAAGAGCATCAGCCCCAGCATTTT. It yields the protein CATSEEHQPQHF.

The V and J genes are TRBV6-7 and TRBJ1-5; D ambiguous. TRBV6-7 carries the ORF label, with uncertain function. CDR3 length: 11 residues. V dropped 5 bases and J dropped 9 bases, with 8 bases sitting between them. In nucleotides, the CDR3 is TGTGCCAGCAGTCTAGGTGGGCCCCAGCATTTT. It encodes CASSLGGPQHF.

The V call is TRBV4-2, the J call TRBJ1-5, with D possibly matching TRBD1 (5 bases). From germline, CDR1 is LGHNA and CDR2 YNFKEQ. Trimming took off 4 bases at V and 7 bases at J, with 14 bases between the two ends. This CDR3 region has 14 residues. In nucleotides, the CDR3 is TGTGCCAGCAGCCCACGTGGGGACTGGCAGCCCCAGCATTTT. Protein sequence: CASSPRGDWQPQHF.

The chain uses TRBV19 and TRBJ1-5; D uncertain. This CDR3 region has 13 residues. V was pared by 4 bases and J by 5 bases, with 9 bases between. Germline CDR1 and CDR2: LNHDA and SQIVND (reference sequence). The CDR3 DNA reads TGTGCCAGTAGTACCTATACGTATCAGCCCCAGCATTTT. Protein: CASSTYTYQPQHF.

Worth noting for this clone: The junction differs from germline at one of its ends, possibly a read error. The V gene is TRBV5-1, the J gene TRBJ2-2; 7 positions match TRBD1. CDR3 length: 15 residues. CDR1 SGHRS and CDR2 YFSETQ come from the germline V gene. Written as DNA, the CDR3 is TGCGCCAGCAGGTTGGGACAGTTGAACACCGGGGAGCTGTTTTTT. Encoded protein: CASRLGQLNTGELFF.

The rearrangement joins TRBV5-1 to TRBJ1-5, with D hard to call. Trimming left V 4 bases short and J 0 bases short, with 11 bases between. Germline V lookup: CDR1 SGHRS, CDR2 YFSETQ. The CDR3 covers 15 residues. CDR3 protein: CASSPGRDSNQPQHF. CDR3 in DNA: TGCGCCAGCAGCCCTGGACGGGATAGCAATCAGCCCCAGCATTTT.

The genes are TRBV6-7 and TRBJ2-7, with 11 bases that match TRBD2. TRBV6-7 is noted as an ORF with a role that remains uncertain. CDR3 length equals 18 residues. The trim removed 5 bases at V and 2 bases at J, leaving 14 bases unmatched. In DNA, the CDR3 is TGTGCCAGCAGTGAACCTCCCCTAGCGGGGGGCCTCCCCTACGAGCAGTACTTC. Its protein product is CASSEPPLAGGLPYEQYF.

The DNA of the CDR3 is TGTGCCAGCAGTGGGTACGGGGGGACAGGCGTAAATTCACCCCTCCACTTT. This gives the protein CASSGYGGTGVNSPLHF. The genes are TRBV25-1 and TRBJ1-6; TRBD1 matches 8 bases. Germline V lookup: CDR1 MGHDK, CDR2 SYGVNS. J was trimmed by 7 bases and V by 4 bases; bases with no gene match: 12. The CDR3 contains 17 residues.

This chain joins TRBV29-1 and TRBJ2-3, with TRBD1 as a possible D gene (6 bases). In germline, CDR1 is SQVTM, CDR2 ANQGSEA. The CDR3 extends over 13 amino acids. V lost 4 bases to trimming and J lost 1 base, with 9 bases between them. CDR3 sequence (DNA): TGCAGCGTTGCAGGGGCTGGCACAGATACGCAGTATTTT. Translated, it gives CSVAGAGTDTQYF.